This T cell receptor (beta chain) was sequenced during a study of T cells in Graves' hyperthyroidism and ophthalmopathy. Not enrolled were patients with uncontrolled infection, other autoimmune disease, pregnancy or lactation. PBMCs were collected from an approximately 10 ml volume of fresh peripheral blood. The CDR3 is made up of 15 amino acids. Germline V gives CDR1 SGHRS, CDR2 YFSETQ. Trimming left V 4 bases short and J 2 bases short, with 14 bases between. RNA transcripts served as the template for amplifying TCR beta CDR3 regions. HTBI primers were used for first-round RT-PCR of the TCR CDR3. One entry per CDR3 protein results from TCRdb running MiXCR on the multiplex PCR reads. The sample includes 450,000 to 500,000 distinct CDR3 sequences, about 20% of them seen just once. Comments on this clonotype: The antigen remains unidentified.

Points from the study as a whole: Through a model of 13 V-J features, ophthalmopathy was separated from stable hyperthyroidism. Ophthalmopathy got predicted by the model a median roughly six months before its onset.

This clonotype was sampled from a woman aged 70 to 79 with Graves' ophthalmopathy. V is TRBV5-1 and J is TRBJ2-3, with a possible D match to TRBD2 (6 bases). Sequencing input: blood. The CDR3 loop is CASSQTSASTDTQYF. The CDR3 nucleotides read TGCGCCAGCAGCCAGACTAGTGCGTCCACAGATACGCAGTATTTT.